Below, one TCR beta chain is given with its context. Its antigen remains unknown. This CDR3 contains 13 residues. After removal of 1 base from V and 10 bases from J, the junction contained 3 bases not matched to a gene. Per germline, CDR1 SGHDN and CDR2 FVKESK. The data originate from a study of cytomegalovirus exposure and HLA in healthy donors. Vbeta (60) and Jbeta (13) primers were used in the PCR. Sequencing used immunoSEQ multiplex PCR; TCRdb keeps in-frame clones, though not all of them. The data show about 150,000 clones, 80% seen once. The study, taken as a whole, reports: For TCR beta chains, V- and J-gene trimming was later linked to a missense DCLRE1C variant. The authors later found HLA-associated TCR beta chains more clonally expanded than equally common others. Earlier results showed most TCR beta V segments being productive about 87% or about 30% of the time. Reportedly, a later analysis found an Asian-associated ancestry cluster had fewer N-insertions than the roughly 670-donor mean.

Sequencing was carried out using PBMCs. The source of this sequence is a woman between 35 and 50 years old in good health and CMV-seropositive. This rearrangement joins TRBV14 to TRBJ2-1; 8 positions match TRBD1. This CDR3 reads CASSQGQGAEQFF. CDR3 coding DNA: TGTGCCAGCAGCCAAGGCCAGGGGGCCGAGCAGTTCTTC.